A selection of T cell receptor beta chains follows, all from one sample in a study of T cells after yellow fever vaccination. Each CDR3 protein is one row after TCRdb ran MiXCR on the 5' RACE reads. The repertoire has 450,000 to 650,000 distinct CDR3 sequences, roughly 13% of them found once; the top ten carry about an eighth. Specimen: PBMCs, collected on the day of the yellow fever booster vaccination. These receptors originate from a young man who received the YFV17D yellow fever vaccine. Each CDR3 is given with its conserved first and last residue. The D gene is left open where the match is weak. Clone sizes are given selectively: once, few, many, or a class where the clone is expanded.

J gene,V gene,clone size,D gene,CDR3 DNA,CDR3 protein
TRBJ1-3,TRBV12-3/TRBV12-4,-,-,TGTGCCAGCACCCCTGGAAACACCATATATTTT,CASTPGNTIYF
TRBJ2-1,TRBV5-1,few,TRBD2,TGCGCCAGCAGCTTAACTAGCGGGTACAACAATGAGCAGTTCTTC,CASSLTSGYNNEQFF
TRBJ1-2,TRBV12-3/TRBV12-4,few,-,TGTGCCAGCAGTTCAGGAGGGGGGTATGGCTACACCTTC,CASSSGGGYGYTF
TRBJ1-6,TRBV27,-,-,TGTGCCAGCAGTTTTAACGGTTTAGATTCACCCCTCCACTTT,CASSFNGLDSPLHF
TRBJ2-5,TRBV7-2,few,-,TGTGCCAGCAGCTTAACCCACAACCGGGCCCAAGAGACCCAGTACTTC,CASSLTHNRAQETQYF
TRBJ2-1,TRBV7-2,many,-,TGTGCCAGCAGCACCGGACTGGGCTCCTACAATGAGCAGTTCTTC,CASSTGLGSYNEQFF
TRBJ2-5,TRBV5-5,-,TRBD1,TGTGCCAGCAGCCTGTCGGGACAGGGTTTTTGGGAGACCCAGTACTTC,CASSLSGQGFWETQYF
TRBJ1-3,TRBV12-3/TRBV12-4,many,-,TGTGCCAGCAGTGCACGGAGCTCTGGAAACACCATATATTTT,CASSARSSGNTIYF
TRBJ2-3,TRBV27,few,-,TGTGCCAGCAGTACCTCCCGGCCGGGACTCCCCACAGATACGCAGTATTTT,CASSTSRPGLPTDTQYF
TRBJ2-5,TRBV11-2,few,-,TGTGCCAGCAGCGCCGGTGGGAGCGGCACCCAAGAGACCCAGTACTTC,CASSAGGSGTQETQYF
TRBJ2-7,TRBV7-9,-,-,TGTGCCAGCAGCCACGATTCGACAAAGACTGCCTGCGAGCAGTACTTC,CASSHDSTKTACEQYF
TRBJ2-2,TRBV3-1,few,TRBD2,TGTGCCAGCAGCCAAGAACCGGGAGGGTATACCGGGGAGCTGTTTTTT,CASSQEPGGYTGELFF
TRBJ2-5,TRBV5-1,few,-,TGCGCCAGCAGAGAACAGCAAGAGACCCAGTACTTC,CASREQQETQYF
TRBJ2-2,TRBV12-3/TRBV12-4,-,TRBD1,TGTGCCAGCAGGACGGGACAGGGTAACACCGGGGAGCTGTTTTTT,CASRTGQGNTGELFF
TRBJ2-1,TRBV7-2,few,-,TGTGCCAGCAGCTTCGGGCCCGGGGGTGAGCAGTTCTTC,CASSFGPGGEQFF
TRBJ1-2,TRBV9,many,-,TGTGCCAGCAGCGTAGGAGATGGACAGACTAACTATGGCTACACCTTC,CASSVGDGQTNYGYTF
TRBJ2-2,TRBV7-2,-,-,TGTGCCAGCAGCTTAAGGGTCGTCACAGCGGGCGCCGGGGAGCTGTTTTTT,CASSLRVVTAGAGELFF
TRBJ2-1,TRBV7-2,-,-,TGTGCCAGCAGCTTAGCGGTGTCGGGGTACAATGAGCAGTTCTTC,CASSLAVSGYNEQFF
TRBJ2-2,TRBV30,many,-,TGTGCCGGAAGACAGGCGATGAACACCGGGGAGCTGTTTTTT,CAGRQAMNTGELFF
TRBJ1-1,TRBV9,few,-,TGTGCCAGCAGCCTTAATTCAGGGAACACTGAAGCTTTCTTT,CASSLNSGNTEAFF
TRBJ2-7,TRBV20-1,-,TRBD2,TGCAGTGCTAGAGTTCCCCGGGGGGACTACGAGCAGTACTTC,CSARVPRGDYEQYF
TRBJ2-2,TRBV11-1,few,-,TGTGCCAGCAGCCCCGGACAGTTCACCGGGGAGCTGTTTTTT,CASSPGQFTGELFF
TRBJ2-5,TRBV25-1,-,-,TGTGCCAGCAGTGAGCATGACAGACCCACCCAAGAGACCCAGTACTTC,CASSEHDRPTQETQYF
TRBJ2-1,TRBV5-6,few,-,TGTGCCAGCAGCTTACCTTTCTGGGACAATGAGCAGTTCTTC,CASSLPFWDNEQFF
TRBJ2-1,TRBV6-5,many,-,TGTGCCACTAGCACAGCCTACAATGAGCAGTTCTTC,CATSTAYNEQFF
TRBJ2-1,TRBV20-1,few,TRBD2,TGCAGTGCCAAAGGGCTAGCGGGAGAGGGGGATGAGCAGTTCTTC,CSAKGLAGEGDEQFF
TRBJ1-1,TRBV5-1,-,-,TGCGCCAGCAGCTTGGTCGGCAGACAGAACACTGAAGCTTTCTTT,CASSLVGRQNTEAFF
TRBJ1-3,TRBV6-1,-,TRBD1,TGTGCCAGCGCAAAGGACAGGGCACAGGCTGGAAACACCATATATTTT,CASAKDRAQAGNTIYF
TRBJ1-6,TRBV6-5,few,-,TGTGCCAGCAGTTACAGTCTGCATTCACCCCTCCACTTT,CASSYSLHSPLHF
TRBJ2-2,TRBV27,-,-,TGTGCCAGCAGCCCCGAGACACCTGACACCGGGGAGCTGTTTTTT,CASSPETPDTGELFF
TRBJ1-2,TRBV20-1,-,-,TGCAGTGCTAGAGTGCCGGTTTCTAACTATGGCTACACCTTC,CSARVPVSNYGYTF
TRBJ2-2,TRBV7-9,-,-,TGTGCCAGCAGCCCGAAGATTACCGGGGAGCTGTTTTTT,CASSPKITGELFF
TRBJ1-2,TRBV5-1,few,-,TGCGCCAGCAGCCCCGGAACGACACTAAACTATGGCTACACCTTC,CASSPGTTLNYGYTF
TRBJ2-7,TRBV6-1,-,TRBD1,TGTGCCAGCAGTGGCCGGGACAGGGTAGCCTACGAGCAGTACTTC,CASSGRDRVAYEQYF
TRBJ2-2,TRBV7-6,many,-,TGTGCCAGCAGCCAAATGAGGGATAACACCGGGGAGCTGTTTTTT,CASSQMRDNTGELFF
TRBJ2-1,TRBV21-1,few,-,TGTGCCAGAAAGGGGCGCTGGCCACACAATGAGCAGTTCTTC,CARKGRWPHNEQFF
TRBJ2-5,TRBV20-1,-,-,TGCAGTGCTAGTCTACGGAAGTATGAGACCCAGTACTTC,CSASLRKYETQYF
TRBJ2-5,TRBV7-6,-,-,TGTGCCAGCAGCACCGTCGGAGGGGTGGAGGAGACCCAGTACTTC,CASSTVGGVEETQYF
TRBJ2-7,TRBV20-1,-,-,TGCAGTGCTAGCTCCGTTCGCGAGGGCCGCTACGAGCAGTACTTC,CSASSVREGRYEQYF
TRBJ1-4,TRBV29-1,many,-,TGCAGCGTTCCAGAATCGTCAACTAATGAAAAACTGTTTTTT,CSVPESSTNEKLFF
TRBJ1-2,TRBV15,-,-,TGTGCCACCAGCAGAGAGACCGGAGGCTACACCTTC,CATSRETGGYTF
TRBJ2-6,TRBV25-1,few,TRBD2,TGTGCCAGCAGTGAATTGGGAGCGGGGTCCTCTGGGGCCAACGTCCTGACTTTC,CASSELGAGSSGANVLTF
TRBJ2-3,TRBV27,few,-,TGTGCCAGCAGTTTAGGACCTAGCCCAGATACGCAGTATTTT,CASSLGPSPDTQYF
TRBJ2-5,TRBV7-8,many,-,TGTGCCAGCAGCACCGGGACACTCCAAGAGACCCAGTACTTC,CASSTGTLQETQYF
TRBJ2-7,TRBV27,many,-,TGTGCCAGCAGCCCGGGTCTCGGTTACGAGCAGTACTTC,CASSPGLGYEQYF
TRBJ2-1,TRBV5-1,-,-,TGCGCCAGCAGCTGGCCGGGGCCTTCGACCGACAATGAGCAGTTCTTC,CASSWPGPSTDNEQFF
TRBJ2-7,TRBV3-1,few,-,TGTGCCAGCAGCCAAGCTAACAGAGGCGAGCAGTACTTC,CASSQANRGEQYF
TRBJ1-2,TRBV12-3/TRBV12-4,-,-,TGTGCCAGCAGTAAAACAGCGGGCTACACCTTC,CASSKTAGYTF
TRBJ2-3,TRBV7-9,few,-,TGTGCCAGCAGCTTAGGCGGAGGTCTAGATACGCAGTATTTT,CASSLGGGLDTQYF
TRBJ2-2,TRBV9,once,TRBD1,TGTGCCAGCAGCTTTCGACCGACAGGGACCAACACCGGGGAGCTGTTTTTT,CASSFRPTGTNTGELFF
TRBJ2-3,TRBV30,few,-,TGTGCCTGGAGACCTGCCCATTCTACGCAGTATTTT,CAWRPAHSTQYF
TRBJ2-2,TRBV19,few,TRBD2,TGTGCCACCCAGGGACTAGCGGGACTAAACGCGAACACCGGGGAGCTGTTTTTT,CATQGLAGLNANTGELFF
TRBJ1-5,TRBV20-1,-,-,TGCAGTGCTGACCGGGTGGGGGCAGTTGGGAGCAATCAGCCCCAGCATTTT,CSADRVGAVGSNQPQHF
TRBJ1-1,TRBV5-1,few,-,TGCGCCAGCAGCTTGTTCGCAGGGAACACTGAAGCTTTCTTT,CASSLFAGNTEAFF